This record concerns one T cell receptor (beta chain) sequence. The sample belongs to a study of blood T cell repertoires in COVID-19. Here immunoSEQ multiplex PCR was the method, and the copy in TCRdb shows in-frame clones only, minus some. The sample yields over 200,000 clones, about nine tenths seen once. J was trimmed by 0 bases and V by 5 bases; bases with no gene match: 13. Per germline, CDR1 SGHNT and CDR2 YENEEA. The CDR3 sequence is 18 residues long. The sequencing sample was made of peripheral blood. The rearrangement joins TRBV11-3 to TRBJ2-5; 9 nucleotides agree with TRBD2. The receptor was isolated from a man aged 30 to 39 with COVID-19, enrolled during active disease. The CDR3 spells CASSPGGSSGGYQETQYF. CDR3 nucleotides: TGTGCCAGCAGCCCCGGGGGCAGTAGCGGGGGATACCAAGAGACCCAGTACTTC.